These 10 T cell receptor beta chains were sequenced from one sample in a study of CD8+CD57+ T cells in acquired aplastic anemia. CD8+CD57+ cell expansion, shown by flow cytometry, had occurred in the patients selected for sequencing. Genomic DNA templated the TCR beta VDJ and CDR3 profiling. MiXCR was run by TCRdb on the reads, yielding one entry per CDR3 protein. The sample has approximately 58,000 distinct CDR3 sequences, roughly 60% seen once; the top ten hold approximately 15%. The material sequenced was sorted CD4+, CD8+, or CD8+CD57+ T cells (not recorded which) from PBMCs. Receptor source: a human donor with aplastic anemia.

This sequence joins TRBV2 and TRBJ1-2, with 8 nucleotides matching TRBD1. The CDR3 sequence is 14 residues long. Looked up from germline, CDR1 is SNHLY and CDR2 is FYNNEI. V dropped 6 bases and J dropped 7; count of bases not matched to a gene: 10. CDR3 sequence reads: CASSLRTGRGGYTF. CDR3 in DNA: TGTGCCAGCAGCCTGCGGACAGGGCGGGGTGGCTACACCTTC.

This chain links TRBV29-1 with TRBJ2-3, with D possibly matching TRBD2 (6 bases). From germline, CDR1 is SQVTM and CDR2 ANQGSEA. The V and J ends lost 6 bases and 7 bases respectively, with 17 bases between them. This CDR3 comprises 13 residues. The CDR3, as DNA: TGCAGCGTAGAACTAGCCCTCCAACATACGCAGTATTTT. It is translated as CSVELALQHTQYF.

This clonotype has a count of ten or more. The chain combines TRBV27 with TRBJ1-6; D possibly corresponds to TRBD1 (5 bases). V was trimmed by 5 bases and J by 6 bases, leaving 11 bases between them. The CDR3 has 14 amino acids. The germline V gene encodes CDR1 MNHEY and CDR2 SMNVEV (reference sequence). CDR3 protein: CASSEGMGNSPLHF. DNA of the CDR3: TGTGCCAGCAGTGAGGGGATGGGTAATTCACCCCTCCACTTT.

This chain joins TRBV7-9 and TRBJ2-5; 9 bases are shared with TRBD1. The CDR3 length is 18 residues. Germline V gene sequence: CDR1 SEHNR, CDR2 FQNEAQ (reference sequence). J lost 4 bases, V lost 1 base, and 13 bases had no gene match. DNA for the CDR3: TGTGCCAGCAGCTTAGGCAATGACAGGGGGTTCGGTACAGAGACCCAGTACTTC. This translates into CASSLGNDRGFGTETQYF.

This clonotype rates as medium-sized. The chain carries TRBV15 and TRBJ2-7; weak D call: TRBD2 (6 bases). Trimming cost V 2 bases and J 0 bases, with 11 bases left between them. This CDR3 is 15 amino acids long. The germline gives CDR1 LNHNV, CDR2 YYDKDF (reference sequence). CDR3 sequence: CATSRRRDSSYEQYF. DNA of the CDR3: TGTGCCACCAGCAGACGCCGGGACTCCTCCTACGAGCAGTACTTC. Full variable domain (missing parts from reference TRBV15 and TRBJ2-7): DAMVIQNPRYQVTQFGKPVTLSCSQTLNHNVMYWYQQKSSQAPKLLFHYYDKDFNNEADTPDNFQSRRPNTSFCFLDIRSPGLGDTAMYLCATSRRRDSSYEQYFGPGTRLTVT.

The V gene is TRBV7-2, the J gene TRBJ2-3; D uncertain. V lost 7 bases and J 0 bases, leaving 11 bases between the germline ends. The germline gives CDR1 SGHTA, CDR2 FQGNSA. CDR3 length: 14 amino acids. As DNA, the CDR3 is TGTGCCAGCAATGACTTTTCTAGCACAGATACGCAGTATTTT. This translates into CASNDFSSTDTQYF.

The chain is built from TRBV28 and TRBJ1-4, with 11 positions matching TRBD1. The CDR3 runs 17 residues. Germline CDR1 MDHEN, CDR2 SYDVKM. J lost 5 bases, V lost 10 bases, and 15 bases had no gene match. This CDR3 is CATNGDRGMTSNEKLFF. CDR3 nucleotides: TGTGCCACCAATGGGGACAGGGGGATGACCTCGAATGAAAAACTGTTTTTT.

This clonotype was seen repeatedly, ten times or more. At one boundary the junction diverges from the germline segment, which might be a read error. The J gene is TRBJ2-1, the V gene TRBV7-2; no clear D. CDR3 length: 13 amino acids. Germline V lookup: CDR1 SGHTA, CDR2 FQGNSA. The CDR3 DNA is TGTGCCATCAGCTTAGGCCTTTTCAATGAGCAGTTCTTC. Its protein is CAISLGLFNEQFF.

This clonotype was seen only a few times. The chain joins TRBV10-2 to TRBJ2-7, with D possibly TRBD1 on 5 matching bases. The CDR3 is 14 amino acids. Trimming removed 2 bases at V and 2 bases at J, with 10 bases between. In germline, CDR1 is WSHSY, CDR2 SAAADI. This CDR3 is CASSEIGQAYEQYF. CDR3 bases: TGCGCCAGCAGTGAGATAGGACAAGCCTACGAGCAGTACTTC.

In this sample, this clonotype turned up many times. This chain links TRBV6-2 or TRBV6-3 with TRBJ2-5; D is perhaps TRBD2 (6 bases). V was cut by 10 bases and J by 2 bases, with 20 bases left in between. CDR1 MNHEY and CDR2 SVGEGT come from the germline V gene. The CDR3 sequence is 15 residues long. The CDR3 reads CATRLDLLGQETQYF. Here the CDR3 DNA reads TGTGCCACACGACTAGACCTTTTGGGGCAAGAGACCCAGTACTTC.